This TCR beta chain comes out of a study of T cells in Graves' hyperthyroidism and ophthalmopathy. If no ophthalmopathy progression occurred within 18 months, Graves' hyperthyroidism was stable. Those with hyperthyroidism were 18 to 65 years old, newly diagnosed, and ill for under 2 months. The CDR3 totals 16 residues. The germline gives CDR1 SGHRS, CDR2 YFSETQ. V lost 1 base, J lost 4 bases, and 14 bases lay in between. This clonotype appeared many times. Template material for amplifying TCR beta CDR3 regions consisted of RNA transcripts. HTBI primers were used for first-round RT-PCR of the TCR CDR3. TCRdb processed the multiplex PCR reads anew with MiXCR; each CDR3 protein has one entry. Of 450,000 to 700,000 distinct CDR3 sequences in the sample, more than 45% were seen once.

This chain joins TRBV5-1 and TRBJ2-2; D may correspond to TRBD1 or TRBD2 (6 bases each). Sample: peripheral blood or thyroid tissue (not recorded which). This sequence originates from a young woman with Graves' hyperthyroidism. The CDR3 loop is CASSLSPGASTGELFF. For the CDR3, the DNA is TGCGCCAGCAGCTTGAGTCCGGGGGCTAGCACCGGGGAGCTGTTTTTT.